These 25 T cell receptor beta chains share one sample of origin, sequenced in a study of blood T cell repertoires in COVID-19. Here immunoSEQ multiplex PCR was the method, and the copy in TCRdb shows in-frame clones only, minus some. The data show some 220,000 clones, with more than 80% seen just once and 3% to 3.5% held by the top ten. The specimen sequenced was PBMCs or T cells enriched from blood (not recorded which). All receptors derive from a woman aged 18-29 years in a cohort exposed to, infected with or recovered from COVID-19 (not recorded which).

The J gene is TRBJ1-6, the V gene TRBV28; D possibly corresponds to TRBD1 (5 bases). The V and J ends lost 6 bases and 7 bases respectively, with 16 bases between them. This CDR3 region has 15 residues. Per the germline V gene, CDR1 is MDHEN and CDR2 is SYDVKM. The CDR3 DNA reads TGTGCCAGCAGCCAGGGTGCGGGGGAGAATTCACCCCTCCACTTT. Its translation is CASSQGAGENSPLHF.

The chain uses TRBV29-1 and TRBJ2-5, with 8 bases matching TRBD2. Germline lookup yields CDR1 SQVTM and CDR2 ANQGSEA. The trim removed 1 base at V and 2 bases at J, leaving 9 bases unmatched. The CDR3 extends over 16 amino acids. Here the CDR3 reads CSVEGPGGRQQETQYF. CDR3 bases: TGCAGCGTTGAAGGCCCGGGGGGGAGACAACAAGAGACCCAGTACTTC.

The genes are TRBV6-5 and TRBJ1-1; a weak D match, TRBD1 (5 bases). V was pared by 7 bases and J by 5 bases, with 20 bases between. This CDR3 is built from 15 residues. The germline CDR1 and CDR2 sequences are MNHEY and SVGAGI. Written as DNA, the CDR3 is TGTGCCAGCATCTCCCCCGCGGGGGGTGATACTGAAGCTTTCTTT. Translation: CASISPAGGDTEAFF.

In this sample, this clone turned up once. This chain connects TRBV18 to TRBJ1-3, with D maybe TRBD1 (6 bases). Deletions cut 4 bases from V and 2 bases from J, with 15 bases between. Germline CDR1 and CDR2: KGHSH and LQKENI. This CDR3 is built from 16 residues. The CDR3 reads CASSQDPGAAGNTIYF. CDR3 in DNA: TGTGCCAGCTCACAAGACCCAGGGGCGGCTGGAAACACCATATATTTT.

As to this clone: Other DNA sequences in this sample translate to the same CDR3. J is TRBJ1-1 and V is TRBV28; D gene uncertain. V lost 6 bases, J lost 1 base, and 6 bases lay in between. From germline, CDR1 is MDHEN and CDR2 SYDVKM. The CDR3 is made up of 12 amino acids. CDR3 region: CASRGPNTEAFF. Written as DNA, the CDR3 is TGTGCCAGCAGGGGCCCGAACACTGAAGCTTTCTTT.

The chain joins TRBV10-3 to TRBJ1-2; no reliable D call. This CDR3 contains 11 residues. Germline lookup yields CDR1 ENHRY and CDR2 SYGVKD. Trimming took 3 bases from V and 8 from J, leaving 7 bases between them. In nucleotides, the CDR3 is TGTGCCATCAGTGACAGTACGGGCTACACCTTC. It yields the protein CAISDSTGYTF.

This chain uses TRBV29-1 with TRBJ2-2; 7 bases map to TRBD1. CDR1 and CDR2 (germline): SQVTM, ANQGSEA. Germline trimming cut 7 bases from V and 1 base from J; bases unmatched to any gene: 6. The CDR3 sequence is 14 residues long. Here the CDR3 DNA reads TGCAGCGCTCTAACAGGGGAGAACACCGGGGAGCTGTTTTTT. Translating gives CSALTGENTGELFF.

The chain recombines TRBV10-3 with TRBJ1-5; possibly TRBD1 for D (5 bases). CDR1 is ENHRY, CDR2 SYGVKD, per germline. The CDR3 length is 17 residues. V lost 2 bases and J lost 0, with 14 bases in between. As DNA, the CDR3 is TGTGCCATCAGTGAGGCTTTCCAGGGAGGTAGCAATCAGCCCCAGCATTTT. Protein product: CAISEAFQGGSNQPQHF.

This clone came up once. The rearrangement uses TRBV2 and TRBJ1-4, with TRBD1 identical over 9 bases. This CDR3 is built from 14 residues. With V trimmed by 4 bases and J by 6 bases, 3 bases remained unmatched. Germline values: CDR1 SNHLY, CDR2 FYNNEI. The DNA of the CDR3 is TGTGCCAGCAGTGTTGACAGGGGGTATGAAAAACTGTTTTTT. Translating gives CASSVDRGYEKLFF.

The chain has TRBV7-2 and TRBJ1-5; TRBD1 is a possible D gene (6 bases). V gave up 4 bases and J gave up 7 bases, with 11 bases separating them. CDR3 length: 13 amino acids. Germline V gene lookup returns CDR1 SGHTA and CDR2 FQGNSA. CDR3 bases: TGTGCCAGCAGCTCTTACAGGGAACAGCCCCAGCATTTT. As protein: CASSSYREQPQHF. The full variable domain, completed using reference TRBV7-2 and TRBJ1-5, is GAGVSQSPSNKVTEKGKDVELRCDPISGHTALYWYRQSLGQGLEFLIYFQGNSAPDKSGLPSDRFSAERTGGSVSTLTIQRTQQEDSAVYLCASSSYREQPQHFGDGTRLSIL.

This clone was observed a few times. The chain links TRBV7-2 to TRBJ1-1; D unclear. Germline-derived CDR1 and CDR2 are SGHTA and FQGNSA. The CDR3 spans 13 residues. Trimming shortened V by 3 bases and J by 4 bases, and 9 bases separated the two germline ends. The CDR3: CASSLPGTTEAFF. The CDR3 coding sequence is TGTGCCAGCAGCTTGCCAGGTACCACTGAAGCTTTCTTT.

The chain carries TRBV15 and TRBJ2-7, with 9 bases lining up with TRBD1. Germline CDR1 is LNHNV and CDR2 is YYDKDF (reference sequence). V shed 0 bases and J 6 bases; nucleotides not matched to a gene: 6. There are 15 residues in the CDR3. In DNA form, the CDR3 reads TGTGCCACCAGCAGAGATTCGGGACAGGGTCGCGAGCAGTACTTC. It specifies CATSRDSGQGREQYF.

The J gene is TRBJ1-3, the V gene TRBV2; tentative D call: TRBD1 (5 bases). Germline V gene sequence: CDR1 SNHLY, CDR2 FYNNEI. The V end was cut by 10 bases, the J end by 2 bases, with 15 bases between. CDR3 size: 14 residues. CDR3 amino acids: CATRETAAGNTIYF. DNA for the CDR3: TGTGCCACCAGGGAGACAGCTGCTGGAAACACCATATATTTT.

This clone has just a few counts. The chain is built from TRBV7-2 and TRBJ1-6; tentatively, D is TRBD1 (5 bases). Trimming cost V 1 base and J 13 bases, with 11 bases left between them. The CDR3 contains 13 residues. Germline CDR1 and CDR2: SGHTA and FQGNSA. CDR3 in DNA: TGTGCCAGCAGCTTAGGGCAGGGCTTTCCCCTCCACTTT. Amino acids: CASSLGQGFPLHF.

The chain combines TRBV24-1 with TRBJ1-2, with a tentative D call TRBD1 (5 bases). The CDR3 is made up of 14 amino acids. Trimming stripped 4 bases from V and 4 bases from J, with 12 bases between. Germline CDR1 and CDR2: KGHDR and SFDVKD. CDR3 in amino acids: CATSEGDSIYGYTF. The CDR3 DNA reads TGTGCCACCAGTGAAGGAGACAGTATCTATGGCTACACCTTC.

This chain connects TRBV27 to TRBJ1-5; TRBD1 matches 8 bases. Per the germline V gene, CDR1 is MNHEY and CDR2 is SMNVEV (reference sequence). The CDR3 runs 14 residues. J gave up 7 bases and V 2 bases, and 4 bases lay outside the gene matches. The CDR3 sequence: CASSLAGGGQPQHF. The CDR3 DNA is TGTGCCAGCAGTTTAGCAGGGGGCGGCCAGCCCCAGCATTTT.

V is TRBV5-1 and J is TRBJ2-7, with 9 positions matching TRBD1. Germline values: CDR1 SGHRS, CDR2 YFSETQ. The CDR3 covers 15 residues. The junction had 5 bases not matched to a gene; V was cut back by 4 bases and J by 0 bases. The CDR3 coding sequence is TGCGCCAGCAGCCTGGAGGGACAGGGCTCCTACGAGCAGTACTTC. This sequence encodes CASSLEGQGSYEQYF.

The V call is TRBV6-1, the J call TRBJ2-1; possible D gene TRBD2, 5 bases. The CDR3 consists of 17 residues. The germline V and J ends were trimmed by 3 bases and 4 bases, with 19 bases remaining between them. From germline, CDR1 is MNHNS and CDR2 SASEGT. CDR3 DNA: TGTGCCAGCAGTGACCCTCCTGGAGCGGTACCATACAATGAGCAGTTCTTC. Translating it yields CASSDPPGAVPYNEQFF.

The chain couples TRBV3-1 (or the pseudogene TRBV3-2) to TRBJ1-2; D ambiguous. V shed 4 bases and J shed 8 bases, with 11 bases lying between them. This CDR3 is 12 amino acids long. Germline assignment: CDR1 LGHDT and CDR2 YNNKEL (reference sequence). Written as DNA, the CDR3 is TGTGCCAGCAGCCCCGGGTCTACCGGCTACACCTTC. This encodes CASSPGSTGYTF.

This chain links TRBV29-1 with TRBJ1-1; TRBD1 is a possible D gene (6 bases). The CDR3 covers 13 residues. V was shortened by 7 bases and J by 10 bases, with 22 bases between the two germline ends. The germline CDR1 and CDR2 sequences are SQVTM and ANQGSEA. This chain's CDR3 is CSDTTSGGGLAFF. The DNA of the CDR3 is TGCAGCGACACGACTTCAGGCGGGGGGCTAGCTTTCTTT.

The chain has TRBV2 and TRBJ2-1; the match to TRBD2 covers 8 bases. Germline V gene lookup returns CDR1 SNHLY and CDR2 FYNNEI. Trimming cost V 10 bases and J 2 bases; bases outside gene matches: 13. The CDR3 sequence is 16 residues long. The CDR3 DNA is TGTGCCACCTTAACCTCTGGCGGGAGGACCTACAATGAGCAGTTCTTC. Protein sequence: CATLTSGGRTYNEQFF.

This chain links TRBV2 with TRBJ1-1; tentative D call: TRBD1 (6 bases). Germline V lookup: CDR1 SNHLY, CDR2 FYNNEI. Trimming left V 1 base short and J 5 bases short, with 11 bases between. This CDR3 is 14 amino acids long. The CDR3 sequence is CASSEGQGRTEAFF. DNA of the CDR3: TGTGCCAGCAGTGAAGGTCAGGGGCGAACTGAAGCTTTCTTT.

CDR3 protein: CASSDQGTQPQHF. The CDR3 coding sequence is TGTGCCAGTAGTGACCAGGGGACGCAGCCCCAGCATTTT. The gene calls are TRBV19 and TRBJ1-5; TRBD1 might be the D (6 bases). There are 13 residues in the CDR3. Trimming removed 5 bases from V and 7 bases from J, with 12 bases in between. Germline loops: CDR1 LNHDA, CDR2 SQIVND (reference sequence).

V gene TRBV21-1 combines with J gene TRBJ1-6; the table's D call of TRBD1 was not tested on the DNA. TRBV21-1 is designated a pseudogene. The CDR3 spans 14 residues. CDR3 bases: TGTGCCAGCAGCTTCCAGGGTCCTAATTCACCCCTCCACTTT. Its translation is CASSFQGPNSPLHF.

The chain is built from TRBV9 and TRBJ1-6, with D tentatively TRBD1 (5 bases). V was trimmed by 4 bases and J by 5 bases, leaving 16 bases between them. Germline V gives CDR1 SGDLS, CDR2 YYNGEE. This CDR3 comprises 16 residues. This CDR3 reads CASSFTAGTNNSPLHF. In DNA form, the CDR3 reads TGTGCCAGCAGCTTCACGGCGGGGACTAATAATTCACCCCTCCACTTT.